This T cell receptor beta chain derives from a study of blood T cells in healthy people across ages. Findings and caveats of the study: A strong correlation between TCR beta diversity and naive T cell percentage was seen. It was the long-lived donors that had more naive CD4+ cells and higher diversity than aged donors.

Next came a second PCR, run for about 7 to 12 cycles, which used a sample-barcoded 5' primer along with a J-beta primer mix. TCRdb called the 5' RACE reads again in MiXCR, with one record for every CDR3 protein. In the table there are approximately 600,000 distinct CDR3 sequences, around three fifths of which are singletons. As to this clonotype: Its target is not known.

The CDR3 consists of 14 residues. Germline V gene sequence: CDR1 DFQATT, CDR2 SNEGSKA (reference sequence). V lost 3 bases and J 5 bases, leaving 16 bases between the germline ends. The chain combines TRBV20-1 with TRBJ2-5; a possible D gene is TRBD1 (6 bases). The sample comprised blood. The TCR sequence derives from a man aged 55 to 70 in good health. Here the CDR3 DNA reads TGCAGTGCTAGGAGGTACAGGGTGATGGAGACCCAGTACTTC. Its protein product is CSARRYRVMETQYF.